This TCR beta chain was identified during a study of persistence of HIV-infected CD4 T cells. Nonspecific anti-CD3/anti-CD28 bead stimulation represents the broad CD4+ T cell repertoire. Sorting of responding CD4+ T cells relied on upregulated CD40 ligand together with CD69. The V and J ends lost 1 base and 0 bases respectively, with 9 bases between them. This CDR3 is 16 amino acids long. Germline CDR1 reads LGHDT; CDR2 reads YNNKEL (reference sequence). The libraries were made with immunoSEQ version 4 in survey mode. Profiled with immunoSEQ multiplex PCR; TCRdb holds only in-frame clones, not every one. Of 40,000 to 45,000 clones detected, about 90% appear once; the ten largest clones hold just over 1%. As for this clone: The antigen is undetermined.

The chain has TRBV3-1 (or the pseudogene TRBV3-2) and TRBJ2-2; no clear D. The sample was CD4+ T cells sorted from PBMCs after approximately 20-hour stimulation, taken from a patient who received antiretroviral therapy. The origin of this receptor is an adult man with HIV who was CMV-seropositive. CDR3 DNA: TGTGCCAGCAGCCAAGGACTGTCCGCGAACACCGGGGAGCTGTTTTTT. This sequence encodes CASSQGLSANTGELFF.